The source of this TCR beta chain is a study of T cells after yellow fever vaccination. Study observations and caveats: After the booster, approximately 95% of CD4 and 88% of CD8 primary-response clones were re-detected. By day 5 rather than day 15, the secondary response had peaked, though it was weaker.

This clonotype has just a few counts. Its antigen is not identified. The germline CDR1 and CDR2 sequences are MNHEY and SVGAGI. V lost 3 bases and J lost 1, with 13 bases in between. The CDR3 has 16 residues. TCRdb re-called the 5' RACE reads with MiXCR, one entry per CDR3 protein. The table has 500,000 to 550,000 distinct CDR3 sequences, roughly 22% seen once; the top ten hold 15% to 20%. The specimen was PBMCs, collected approximately 20 days after the first yellow fever vaccination. The chain recombines TRBV6-5 with TRBJ2-4; D is unclear. This TCR came from a man between 18 and 29 years old who received the YFV17D yellow fever vaccine. Here the CDR3 DNA reads TGTGCCAGCAGTTATGGGAACCTCGGGGCCAAAAACATTCAGTACTTC. Translating gives CASSYGNLGAKNIQYF.